A single sample is the source of the 21 T cell receptor beta chains below, sequenced in a study of radiotherapy plus CTLA-4 blockade in lung cancer. The repertoire was sequenced with immunoSEQ multiplex PCR; TCRdb's copy has only in-frame clones and lacks some. The repertoire includes about 120,000 clones, approximately 90% of them detected once, and 5.5% to 8% sits in the top ten. The source material was peripheral blood, sampled from a patient treated with radiotherapy plus ipilimumab. The source of these receptors is a human donor with non-small cell lung cancer that progressed on radiotherapy plus ipilimumab.

V is TRBV9 and J is TRBJ1-3, with D hard to call. The germline V gene encodes CDR1 SGDLS and CDR2 YYNGEE. This CDR3 is 16 amino acids long. V was cut by 0 bases and J by 0 bases, with 10 bases left in between. CDR3 loop: CASSVAGTYSGNTIYF. The CDR3 coding sequence is TGTGCCAGCAGCGTAGCTGGCACCTACTCTGGAAACACCATATATTTT.

The chain recombines TRBV15 with TRBJ1-5, with TRBD1 identical over 9 bases. The length of the CDR3 is 18 residues. Germline V CDR1 and CDR2: LNHNV, YYDKDF (reference sequence). J was trimmed by 3 bases and V by 1 base; bases with no gene match: 10. The CDR3 loop is CATSRAGQGGFPNQPQHF. The CDR3 region has the DNA TGTGCCACCAGCAGAGCGGGACAGGGTGGGTTCCCCAATCAGCCCCAGCATTTT.

About this clone: The junction departs from germline at one end; a sequencing error may be responsible. V is TRBV27 and J is TRBJ2-1; D not certain. CDR1 MNHEY and CDR2 SMNVEV come from the germline V gene (reference sequence). There are 12 residues in the CDR3. CDR3 sequence: CASSFQFGPPLF. CDR3 DNA: TGTGCCAGCAGTTTTCAGTTCGGTCCGCCGCTCTTC.

The rearrangement links TRBV27 to TRBJ1-2, with a weak D call TRBD1 (6 bases). The V gene lost 6 bases and the J gene lost 4 bases, with 15 bases spanning the gap. The CDR3 totals 14 residues. Germline loops: CDR1 MNHEY, CDR2 SMNVEV (reference sequence). The CDR3 protein is CASRTGQRGYGYTF. The CDR3 DNA is TGTGCCAGCAGGACAGGTCAACGTGGCTATGGCTACACCTTC.

This clone was observed once. This chain joins TRBV7-2 and TRBJ2-5, with D possibly called TRBD1 or TRBD2 (5 bases each). The CDR3 is 15 residues long. Germline V lookup: CDR1 SGHTA, CDR2 FQGNSA. V lost 4 bases to trimming and J lost 5 bases, with 17 bases between them. The CDR3 sequence: CASSSGTPGVETQYF. The CDR3 nucleotides are TGTGCCAGCAGCTCCGGGACCCCAGGAGTGGAGACCCAGTACTTC.

Note on this clone: The junction does not match germline at one end; this may be a read error. The V gene is TRBV7-9, the J gene TRBJ1-1; TRBD1 matches at 8 bases. CDR3 length: 15 residues. Germline V gives CDR1 SEHNR, CDR2 FQNEAQ (reference sequence). The CDR3 loop reads CASSLGTGLNTETFF. The CDR3 DNA is TGTGCCAGCAGCTTAGGGACAGGGCTGAACACTGAAACTTTCTTT.

The chain carries TRBV5-1 and TRBJ2-1; 8 nucleotides line up with TRBD1. Germline loops: CDR1 SGHRS, CDR2 YFSETQ. Unmatched junction bases numbered 11, after V lost 6 bases and J lost 9 bases. CDR3 length: 14 amino acids. CDR3 in amino acids: CASTDRAGLGEQFF. The CDR3 DNA follows: TGCGCCAGCACGGACAGGGCTGGTCTTGGTGAGCAGTTCTTC.

The chain combines TRBV9 with TRBJ1-3; a possible D gene is TRBD1 (5 bases). V was trimmed by 7 bases and J by 1 base, leaving 12 bases between them. The CDR3 loop spans 14 amino acids. Germline V CDR1 and CDR2: SGDLS, YYNGEE. The CDR3, as DNA: TGTGCCAGCGGGGGACTTATTTCTGGAAACACCATATATTTT. This sequence encodes CASGGLISGNTIYF.

V is TRBV28 and J is TRBJ1-2; TRBD1 might be the D (6 bases). Germline CDR1 and CDR2: MDHEN and SYDVKM. V lost 4 bases, J lost 2 bases, and 11 bases lay in between. This CDR3 comprises 14 residues. The CDR3 sequence is CASSSADRNYGYTF. The CDR3 DNA sequence: TGTGCCAGCAGTTCAGCCGACAGGAACTATGGCTACACCTTC.

Turning to this clone: This sample includes further DNA sequences coding for the same CDR3. The chain joins TRBV7-2 to TRBJ2-3; 9 bases are a match to TRBD2. This CDR3 region has 14 residues. The V gene end was trimmed by 1 base and the J gene end by 4 bases; junction bases not matched to a gene: 0. Germline V gene sequence: CDR1 SGHTA, CDR2 FQGNSA. The CDR3 region is CASSLGLAADTQYF. The CDR3, as DNA: TGTGCCAGCAGCTTAGGACTAGCGGCAGATACGCAGTATTTT.

The CDR3 loop reads CASSPGGNQPQHF. The DNA of the CDR3 is TGTGCCAGCTCACCAGGGGGCAATCAGCCCCAGCATTTT. The chain employs TRBV18 and TRBJ1-5; the D is unclear. The V end was cut by 2 bases, the J end by 2 bases, with 4 bases between. The CDR3 runs 13 residues. Per germline, CDR1 KGHSH and CDR2 LQKENI.

V is TRBV5-1 and J is TRBJ2-7, with 12 bases lining up with TRBD2. V was clipped by 0 bases and J by 7 bases; unmatched bases: 8. In germline, CDR1 is SGHRS, CDR2 YFSETQ. CDR3 length: 16 residues. The CDR3 loop is CASSLELAGGPGEQYF. The CDR3 DNA reads TGCGCCAGCAGCTTGGAGCTAGCGGGAGGGCCGGGGGAGCAGTACTTC.

The V and J genes are TRBV6-1 and TRBJ2-2, with TRBD2 identical over 7 bases. V gave up 3 bases and J gave up 1 base; unmatched junction bases: 2. The germline CDR1 and CDR2 sequences are MNHNS and SASEGT. The CDR3 extends over 15 amino acids. CDR3 sequence: CASSDWGGNTGELFF. CDR3 bases: TGTGCCAGCAGTGACTGGGGGGGGAACACCGGGGAGCTGTTTTTT.

The V call is TRBV9, the J call TRBJ1-2, with D unclear. CDR3 length equals 12 residues. CDR1 is SGDLS, CDR2 YYNGEE, per germline. V lost 4 bases and J lost 7, with 11 bases in between. CDR3 nucleotides: TGTGCCAGCAGCCAATTCCAACTTGGCTACACCTTC. It yields the protein CASSQFQLGYTF. The entire variable domain, with the rest obtained from reference TRBV9 and TRBJ1-2, is as follows: DSGVTQTPKHLITATGQRVTLRCSPRSGDLSVYWYQQSLDQGLQFLIQYYNGEERAKGNILERFSAQQFPDLHSELNLSSLELGDSALYFCASSQFQLGYTFGSGTRLTVV.

The chain employs TRBV12-5 and TRBJ2-7; D uncertain. V was trimmed by 7 bases and J by 0 bases, leaving 10 bases between them. The CDR3 runs to 13 residues. CDR1 and CDR2 from the germline V gene are LGHNT and FRNRAP. Here the CDR3 reads CASVGVNSYEQYF. The CDR3 DNA follows: TGTGCTAGTGTCGGAGTCAACTCCTACGAGCAGTACTTC.

The gene calls are TRBV5-6 and TRBJ2-1; D gene ambiguous. V lost 4 bases and J lost 4, with 12 bases in between. Per germline, CDR1 SGHDT and CDR2 YYEEEE. This CDR3 region has 14 residues. The CDR3 loop is CASSRFSQYNEQFF. CDR3 in DNA: TGTGCCAGCAGCCGCTTCAGTCAGTACAATGAGCAGTTCTTC.

This chain's CDR3 is CASSRRKNPSTDTQYF. The CDR3, as DNA: TGCGCCAGCAGTAGGAGGAAGAACCCCAGCACAGATACGCAGTATTTT. The chain combines TRBV10-1 with TRBJ2-3, with D perhaps TRBD2 (5 bases). V lost 5 bases to trimming and J lost 0 bases, with 15 bases between them. CDR1 is WNHNN and CDR2 is SYGVQD in the germline V gene (reference sequence). The CDR3 totals 16 residues.

This chain joins TRBV5-1 and TRBJ2-2, with 8 bases aligning to TRBD1. The J segment lost 1 base and the V segment lost 0 bases, leaving 11 bases of the junction unmatched. The CDR3 has 19 amino acids. CDR1 and CDR2 from the germline V gene are SGHRS and YFSETQ. CDR3 loop: CASSLVGTGSVGNTGELFF. The CDR3 region has the DNA TGCGCCAGCAGCTTGGTTGGGACAGGCTCTGTTGGGAACACCGGGGAGCTGTTTTTT.

The gene calls are TRBV5-1 and TRBJ2-3; D is possibly TRBD2 (5 bases). Germline CDR1 and CDR2: SGHRS and YFSETQ. The CDR3 totals 12 residues. The V gene lost 4 bases and the J gene lost 6 bases, with 9 bases spanning the gap. The CDR3 region has the DNA TGCGCCAGCAGCCAAGTAGCGGATACGCAGTATTTT. As protein: CASSQVADTQYF.

The chain's CDR3 is CASSLGAGGNNEQFF. The CDR3 bases are TGTGCCAGCAGCTTAGGAGCGGGAGGTAACAATGAGCAGTTCTTC. This chain connects TRBV7-9 to TRBJ2-1; 9 nucleotides line up with TRBD2. V dropped 1 base and J dropped 5; count of bases not matched to a gene: 3. Germline values: CDR1 SEHNR, CDR2 FQNEAQ (reference sequence). The CDR3 is made up of 15 amino acids.

The DNA of the CDR3 is TGTGCCAGCAGCCCGAGGGACTCCTACAATGAGCAGTTCTTC. Amino acid sequence: CASSPRDSYNEQFF. The rearrangement uses TRBV6-4 and TRBJ2-1; possible D gene TRBD2, 5 bases. This CDR3 spans 14 amino acids. Trimming removed 6 bases from V and 0 bases from J, with 9 bases in between. Per germline, CDR1 MRHNA and CDR2 SNTAGT.